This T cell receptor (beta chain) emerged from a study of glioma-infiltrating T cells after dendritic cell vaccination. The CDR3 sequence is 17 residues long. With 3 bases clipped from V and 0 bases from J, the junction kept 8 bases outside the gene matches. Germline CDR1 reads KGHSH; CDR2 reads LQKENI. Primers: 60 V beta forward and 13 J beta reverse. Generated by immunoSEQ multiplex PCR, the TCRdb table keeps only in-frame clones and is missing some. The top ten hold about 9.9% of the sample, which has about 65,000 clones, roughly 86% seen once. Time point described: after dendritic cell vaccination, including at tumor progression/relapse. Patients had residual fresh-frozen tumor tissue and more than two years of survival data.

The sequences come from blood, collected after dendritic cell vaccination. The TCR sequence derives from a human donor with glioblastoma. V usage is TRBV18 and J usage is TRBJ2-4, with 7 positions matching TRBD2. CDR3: CASSPAGREGAKNIQYF. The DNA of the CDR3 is TGTGCCAGCTCACCCGCCGGAAGGGAGGGAGCCAAAAACATTCAGTACTTC.